These 24 T cell receptor beta chains share one sample of origin, sequenced in a study of cytomegalovirus exposure and HLA in healthy donors. The PCR had 60 Vbeta and 13 Jbeta primers. TCRdb keeps only in-frame clones here, not all; method: immunoSEQ multiplex PCR. The sample has about 110,000 clones, around 82% seen once; the top ten hold more than 1.5%. Sequencing input: PBMCs. The origin of the receptors is a man aged 45 to 65 in good health and CMV-seronegative.

The chain carries TRBV6-1 and TRBJ2-5, with TRBD2 matching over 8 bases. Losses at the gene ends were 5 bases for V and 7 bases for J; bases not matched to a gene: 9. Germline V lookup: CDR1 MNHNS, CDR2 SASEGT. The CDR3 length is 14 residues. CDR3 sequence: CASSMGVGGGTQYF. In DNA, the CDR3 is TGTGCCAGCAGTATGGGCGTCGGGGGGGGGACCCAGTACTTC.

The chain recombines TRBV5-5 with TRBJ1-2; 10 bases are a match to TRBD1. Losses at the gene ends were 0 bases for V and 8 bases for J; bases not matched to a gene: 4. Germline V CDR1 and CDR2: SGHKS, YYEKEE (reference sequence). The CDR3 extends over 14 amino acids. This chain's CDR3 is CASSLDRTGGGYTF. The DNA for the CDR3 is TGTGCCAGCAGCTTGGATAGGACAGGGGGAGGCTACACCTTC.

This chain links TRBV18 with TRBJ2-3, with a weak D call TRBD2 (5 bases). Per the germline V gene, CDR1 is KGHSH and CDR2 is LQKENI. V gave up 4 bases and J gave up 2 bases, with 16 bases separating them. The CDR3 runs to 16 residues. CDR3 sequence (DNA): TGTGCCAGCTCACTTCCCGGGATGACGGACACAGATACGCAGTATTTT. It encodes CASSLPGMTDTDTQYF.

The J gene is TRBJ2-3, the V gene TRBV11-3; the D gene is possibly TRBD1 (5 bases). Trimming cost V 3 bases and J 11 bases, with 12 bases left between them. Germline V gives CDR1 SGHNT, CDR2 YENEEA. The CDR3 runs 12 residues. The CDR3 sequence: CASSFSTEEQYF. CDR3 nucleotide sequence: TGTGCCAGCAGCTTTTCGACAGAGGAGCAGTATTTT.

The V gene is TRBV9, the J gene TRBJ2-3; unclear D gene. Germline V lookup: CDR1 SGDLS, CDR2 YYNGEE. Trimming removed 2 bases from V and 2 bases from J, with 12 bases in between. This CDR3 is 15 amino acids long. The CDR3 protein is CASSVGGSSTDTQYF. The CDR3 DNA sequence: TGTGCCAGCAGCGTCGGCGGTAGTTCCACAGATACGCAGTATTTT.

This chain links TRBV7-2 with TRBJ2-7; 9 nucleotides align to TRBD2. V dropped 5 bases and J dropped 7; count of bases not matched to a gene: 18. Germline lookup yields CDR1 SGHTA and CDR2 FQGNSA. The CDR3 has 17 residues. The CDR3 DNA reads TGTGCCAGCAGCCCGGCGGGGGCAGAGGCGGGGGGGCAGGAGCAGTACTTC. Translation: CASSPAGAEAGGQEQYF.

The chain recombines TRBV6-1 with TRBJ2-5; D may be TRBD2 (6 bases). The CDR3 covers 13 residues. CDR1 and CDR2 from the germline V gene are MNHNS and SASEGT. V was clipped by 4 bases and J by 5 bases, with 11 bases between them. The CDR3 DNA follows: TGTGCCAGCAGTGTACTAGCTGGGGAGACCCAGTACTTC. It specifies CASSVLAGETQYF.

The chain is built from TRBV6-5 and TRBJ2-5; the D gene is possibly TRBD2 (5 bases). Per the germline V gene, CDR1 is MNHEY and CDR2 is SVGAGI. Trimming took off 0 bases at V and 5 bases at J, with 10 bases between the two ends. CDR3 size: 14 residues. CDR3 loop: CASSYSSGRETQYF. DNA of the CDR3: TGTGCCAGCAGTTACTCGAGCGGTCGGGAGACCCAGTACTTC.

This chain connects TRBV6-5 to TRBJ2-3, with TRBD2 identical over 7 bases. From germline, CDR1 is MNHEY and CDR2 SVGAGI. This CDR3 has 14 amino acids. After removal of 6 bases from V and 4 bases from J, the junction contained 7 bases not matched to a gene. CDR3 in DNA: TGTGCCAGCAGCTCGGGGGGTATGTCAGATACGCAGTATTTT. Amino acids: CASSSGGMSDTQYF.

The genes are TRBV7-9 and TRBJ1-2, with a tentative D call TRBD1 (5 bases). The CDR3 length is 16 residues. Trimming shortened V by 0 bases and J by 4 bases, and 15 bases separated the two germline ends. Germline CDR1 reads SEHNR; CDR2 reads FQNEAQ (reference sequence). The CDR3 DNA is TGTGCCAGCAGCTTAGCGCCGGGGGGTAGAAGCTATGGCTACACCTTC. It is translated as CASSLAPGGRSYGYTF. Based on the CDR3 plus reference TRBV7-9 and TRBJ1-2, the full variable domain is DTGVSQNPRHKITKRGQNVTFRCDPISEHNRLYWYRQTLGQGPEFLTYFQNEAQLEKSRLLSDRFSAERPKGSFSTLEIQRTEQGDSAMYLCASSLAPGGRSYGYTFGSGTRLTVV.

The V call is TRBV30, the J call TRBJ1-4; D is perhaps TRBD1 (5 bases). Deletions cut 0 bases from V and 4 bases from J, with 9 bases between. The CDR3 spans 14 residues. Looked up from germline, CDR1 is GTSNPN and CDR2 is SVGIG (reference sequence). CDR3 bases: TGTGCCTGGAGTGTACGGGGGTTTAATGAAAAACTGTTTTTT. Translation gives CAWSVRGFNEKLFF.

This chain joins TRBV2 and TRBJ2-1, with TRBD2 matching over 11 bases. The V gene's germline CDR1 is SNHLY and CDR2 FYNNEI. This CDR3 spans 16 amino acids. V lost 6 bases and J lost 10; bases outside the gene matches: 14. The CDR3 loop reads CASRFGTSGRGLEQFF. The CDR3 DNA reads as TGTGCCAGCAGATTCGGGACTAGCGGTCGGGGTCTGGAGCAGTTCTTC. Using reference TRBV2 and TRBJ2-1 for the parts outside the CDR3, the full variable domain is EPEVTQTPSHQVTQMGQEVILRCVPISNHLYFYWYRQILGQKVEFLVSFYNNEISEKSEIFDDQFSVERPDGSNFTLKIRSTKLEDSAMYFCASRFGTSGRGLEQFFGPGTRLTVL.

This chain joins TRBV4-2 and TRBJ1-5; D is unclear. Trimming stripped 0 bases from V and 0 bases from J, with 12 bases between. Per germline, CDR1 LGHNA and CDR2 YNFKEQ. The length of the CDR3 is 17 residues. CDR3 sequence reads: CASSQDRSENSNQPQHF. The CDR3 DNA sequence: TGTGCCAGCAGCCAAGATAGGAGTGAGAATAGCAATCAGCCCCAGCATTTT.

The gene calls are TRBV2 and TRBJ2-5; 7 bases are shared with TRBD2. V lost 11 bases to trimming and J lost 0 bases; unmatched junction nucleotides: 3. The germline gives CDR1 SNHLY, CDR2 FYNNEI. The CDR3 is made up of 12 amino acids. The CDR3 DNA sequence: TGTGCCGCCGGGGGGAACCAAGAGACCCAGTACTTC. Residues: CAAGGNQETQYF.

The chain employs TRBV18 and TRBJ2-7; 9 bases match TRBD1. The CDR3 is 13 amino acids. V shed 2 bases and J 11 bases; nucleotides not matched to a gene: 7. In germline, CDR1 is KGHSH, CDR2 LQKENI. CDR3: CASSPSGTGSKYF. The CDR3 DNA sequence: TGTGCCAGCTCACCATCCGGGACAGGGTCTAAGTACTTC.

J is TRBJ1-1 and V is TRBV5-4, with a tentative D call TRBD1 (6 bases). The ends were cut back, 2 bases at V and 0 bases at J, with 8 bases in the middle. This CDR3 is 14 amino acids long. CDR1 and CDR2 (germline): SGHNT, YYREEE (reference sequence). CDR3 loop: CASSLGGLNTEAFF. In nucleotides, the CDR3 is TGTGCCAGCAGCTTAGGGGGATTGAACACTGAAGCTTTCTTT.

This chain joins TRBV7-9 and TRBJ1-2; 8 bases align to TRBD1. The CDR3 is 17 residues long. Germline V gene data show CDR1 as SEHNR and CDR2 as FQNEAQ (reference sequence). The ends lost 6 bases at V and 8 bases at J; junction bases unmatched: 20. Written as DNA, the CDR3 is TGTGCCAGCAGTCTAACCTTCACGGGACAGGACGGTCTAGGCTACACCTTC. It yields the protein CASSLTFTGQDGLGYTF.

This clone appeared a few times. The rearrangement uses TRBV19 and TRBJ1-1, with 8 positions matching TRBD1. V lost 7 bases and J lost 5; bases outside the gene matches: 12. This CDR3 has 15 residues. CDR1 and CDR2 (germline): LNHDA, SQIVND (reference sequence). CDR3 sequence: CASTTVPRQGTEAFF. For the CDR3, the DNA is TGTGCCAGTACCACTGTTCCCCGACAGGGGACTGAAGCTTTCTTT.

This sequence joins TRBV11-2 and TRBJ1-5; D gene ambiguous. The ends were cut back, 3 bases at V and 7 bases at J, with 10 bases in the middle. CDR3 length equals 13 residues. Germline loops: CDR1 SGHAT, CDR2 FQNNGV. In DNA form, the CDR3 reads TGTGCCAGCAGCTTTGCCGGAGGGCAGCCCCAGCATTTT. Protein: CASSFAGGQPQHF.

This clone occurred once. The chain links TRBV2 to TRBJ2-2; D is possibly TRBD1 (5 bases). CDR1 is SNHLY and CDR2 is FYNNEI in the germline V gene. The ends were cut back, 5 bases at V and 3 bases at J, with 13 bases in the middle. The CDR3 covers 15 residues. The CDR3 region is CASSPTDMDTGELFF. For the CDR3, the DNA is TGTGCCAGCAGTCCGACGGACATGGACACCGGGGAGCTGTTTTTT.

The V call is TRBV6-6, the J call TRBJ1-3; a weak D match, TRBD1 (5 bases). The V gene's germline CDR1 is MNHNY and CDR2 SVGAGI (reference sequence). This CDR3 is built from 14 residues. Trimming shortened V by 4 bases and J by 4 bases, and 11 bases separated the two germline ends. As DNA, the CDR3 is TGTGCCAGCAGTTCCCAGGGTGGGGGAAACACCATATATTTT. Its protein product is CASSSQGGGNTIYF.

This sequence joins TRBV7-2 and TRBJ2-5; 10 bases fit TRBD1. The CDR3 is 14 residues long. With 5 bases clipped from V and 2 bases from J, the junction kept 2 bases outside the gene matches. Per the germline V gene, CDR1 is SGHTA and CDR2 is FQGNSA. CDR3 sequence: CASSPDRGQETQYF. The CDR3, as DNA: TGTGCCAGCAGCCCGGACAGGGGGCAAGAGACCCAGTACTTC.

The chain links TRBV29-1 to TRBJ2-2; 9 positions match TRBD1. Germline V CDR1 and CDR2: SQVTM, ANQGSEA. This CDR3 contains 15 residues. V shed 7 bases and J 4 bases; nucleotides not matched to a gene: 10. The CDR3 loop is CSDFRDRDCTGELFF. In nucleotides, the CDR3 is TGCAGCGATTTCCGGGACAGGGATTGCACCGGGGAGCTGTTTTTT.

The chain is built from TRBV19 and TRBJ2-7; TRBD1 might be the D (5 bases). The V end lost 2 bases, the J end lost 2 bases, and 13 bases lay between the germline ends. Germline CDR1 LNHDA, CDR2 SQIVND (reference sequence). The CDR3 totals 15 residues. The CDR3 spells CASSIRAGPTYEQYV. In DNA form, the CDR3 reads TGTGCCAGTAGTATACGCGCAGGGCCCACCTACGAGCAGTACGTC.